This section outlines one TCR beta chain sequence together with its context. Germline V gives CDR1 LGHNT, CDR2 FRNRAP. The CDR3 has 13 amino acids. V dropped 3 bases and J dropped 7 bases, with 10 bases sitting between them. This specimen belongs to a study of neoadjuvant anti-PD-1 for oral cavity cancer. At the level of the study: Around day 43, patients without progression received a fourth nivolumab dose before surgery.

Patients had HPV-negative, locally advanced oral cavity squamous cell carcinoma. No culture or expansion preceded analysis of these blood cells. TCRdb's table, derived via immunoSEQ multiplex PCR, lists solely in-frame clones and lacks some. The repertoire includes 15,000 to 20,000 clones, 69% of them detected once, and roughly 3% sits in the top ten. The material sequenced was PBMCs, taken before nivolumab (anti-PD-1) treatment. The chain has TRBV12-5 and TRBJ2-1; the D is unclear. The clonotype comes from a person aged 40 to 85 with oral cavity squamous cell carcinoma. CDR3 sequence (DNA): TGTGCTAGTGGTTTCGGTCCCCGGAATGAGCAGTTCTTC. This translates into CASGFGPRNEQFF. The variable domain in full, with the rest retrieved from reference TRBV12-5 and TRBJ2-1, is DARVTQTPRHKVTEMGQEVTMRCQPILGHNTVFWYRQTMMQGLELLAYFRNRAPLDDSGMPKDRFSAEMPDATLATLKIQPSEPRDSAVYFCASGFGPRNEQFFGPGTRLTVL.